One and the same sample provided the 14 T cell receptor beta chains below, sequenced in a study of CD8 T cells in Susac syndrome. Reverse transcription of roughly 0.5 to 1 ug RNA was performed with random hexamers. TCRdb itself ran the immunoSEQ multiplex PCR reads through MiXCR, one entry per CDR3 protein. The sample has about 180,000 distinct CDR3 sequences; approximately 94% are singletons. Specimen: CD4+ T cells from PBMCs. The source of these receptors is a human donor with multiple sclerosis.

The V and J genes are TRBV5-1 and TRBJ1-1; maybe TRBD1 (6 bases). There are 16 residues in the CDR3. V was trimmed by 0 bases and J by 0 bases, leaving 12 bases between them. In germline, CDR1 is SGHRS, CDR2 YFSETQ. CDR3 residues: CASSLAVGALNTEAFF. DNA of the CDR3: TGCGCCAGCAGCTTGGCCGTGGGGGCCTTGAACACTGAAGCTTTCTTT.

The chain links TRBV4-3 to TRBJ1-1; 7 positions match TRBD1. J gave up 8 bases and V 4 bases, and 7 bases lay outside the gene matches. In germline, CDR1 is LGHNA, CDR2 YSLEER. The CDR3 runs to 13 residues. CDR3 sequence reads: CASSLSGDREAFF. CDR3 DNA sequence: TGCGCCAGCAGCCTTTCCGGGGACAGAGAAGCTTTCTTT.

The chain carries TRBV29-1 and TRBJ2-3, with 7 bases lining up with TRBD2. V dropped 6 bases and J dropped 3; count of bases not matched to a gene: 12. The length of the CDR3 is 15 residues. Germline CDR1 is SQVTM and CDR2 is ANQGSEA. CDR3 in amino acids: CSVGQGAGMTDTQYF. The CDR3 DNA follows: TGCAGCGTGGGCCAGGGAGCGGGGATGACAGATACGCAGTATTTT.

The genes are TRBV6-5 and TRBJ1-2; D not certain. Trimming pared 0 bases from V and 7 bases from J, leaving 9 bases between. This CDR3 spans 13 amino acids. Germline V CDR1 and CDR2: MNHEY, SVGAGI. The DNA of the CDR3 is TGTGCCAGCAGTTACTCCGGGCGGAGTGGCTACACCTTC. It translates to CASSYSGRSGYTF.

V and J are TRBV12-3 or TRBV12-4 and TRBJ1-2; no reliable D call. Trimming cost V 7 bases and J 6 bases, with 21 bases left between them. This CDR3 spans 15 amino acids. In DNA, the CDR3 is TGTGCCAGCACTCCTACGACGGCCCCCTATAATGGCTACACCTTC. Its protein is CASTPTTAPYNGYTF.

CDR3 nucleotides: TGTGCTCCGCTACGCACCTACGAGCAGTACTTC. Its translation: CAPLRTYEQYF. V and J are TRBV27 and TRBJ2-7; no clear D. Germline values: CDR1 MNHEY, CDR2 SMNVEV (reference sequence). The CDR3 has 11 amino acids.

The V call is TRBV29-1, the J call TRBJ1-2, with D possibly matching TRBD1 (5 bases). Germline V gives CDR1 SQVTM, CDR2 ANQGSEA. V was pared by 4 bases and J by 8 bases, with 23 bases between. The CDR3 has 15 residues. The CDR3 DNA sequence: TGCAGCGTTGTCGAGGGACTCCCTGGACTAAGAGGCTACACCTTC. Protein product: CSVVEGLPGLRGYTF.

V usage is TRBV20-1 and J usage is TRBJ1-4; TRBD1 matches 7 bases. There are 14 residues in the CDR3. Germline-derived CDR1 and CDR2 are DFQATT and SNEGSKA (reference sequence). Trimming cost V 5 bases and J 7 bases; bases outside gene matches: 10. The CDR3 nucleotides read TGCAGTGCTCCAGACAGGGCCCTTGGTGAAAAACTGTTTTTT. Amino acid sequence: CSAPDRALGEKLFF.

The rearrangement links TRBV6-4 to TRBJ2-3; D is unresolved. The CDR3 loop spans 14 amino acids. The V end was cut by 4 bases, the J end by 1 base, with 9 bases between. Germline V gene data show CDR1 as MRHNA and CDR2 as SNTAGT. CDR3 DNA: TGTGCCAGCAGTGTAGAGGCCGGCACAGATACGCAGTATTTT. It translates to CASSVEAGTDTQYF.

This chain links TRBV28 with TRBJ1-2; 7 nucleotides line up with TRBD1. CDR1 and CDR2 from the germline V gene are MDHEN and SYDVKM. The length of the CDR3 is 14 residues. V lost 6 bases and J lost 2; bases outside the gene matches: 6. CDR3 nucleotides: TGTGCCAGCAGCGGGACAGTACGCAACTATGGCTACACCTTC. Translating it yields CASSGTVRNYGYTF.

The rearrangement uses TRBV20-1 and TRBJ2-2; 9 nucleotides match TRBD1. V lost 0 bases and J lost 8; bases outside the gene matches: 10. CDR3 size: 16 residues. Germline V gives CDR1 DFQATT, CDR2 SNEGSKA (reference sequence). CDR3 bases: TGCAGTGCTAGAGACTCACGGACAGGGGTGCTGGGGGAGCTGTTTTTT. This codes for CSARDSRTGVLGELFF.

The chain links TRBV25-1 to TRBJ2-1; 9 bases align to TRBD2. Germline CDR1 is MGHDK and CDR2 is SYGVNS. This CDR3 has 14 amino acids. The V gene end was trimmed by 8 bases and the J gene end by 2 bases; junction bases not matched to a gene: 4. The CDR3 is CASGSGGPYNEQFF. In nucleotides, the CDR3 is TGTGCCAGCGGGAGCGGGGGGCCCTACAATGAGCAGTTCTTC. Filled out from reference TRBV25-1 and TRBJ2-1, the complete variable domain reads EADIYQTPRYLVIGTGKKITLECSQTMGHDKMYWYQQDPGMELHLIHYSYGVNSTEKGDLSSESTVSRIRTEHFPLTLESARPSHTSQYLCASGSGGPYNEQFFGPGTRLTVL.

The chain employs TRBV29-1 and TRBJ2-4, with D possibly being TRBD1 (5 bases). This CDR3 has 16 residues. From germline, CDR1 is SQVTM and CDR2 ANQGSEA. Trimming pared 4 bases from V and 5 bases from J, leaving 21 bases between. The CDR3 loop is CSVVRTPNQGQNIQYF. CDR3 coding DNA: TGCAGCGTTGTGAGGACACCAAATCAAGGCCAAAACATTCAGTACTTC.

This chain links TRBV29-1 with TRBJ2-7; a possible D gene is TRBD2 (5 bases). The germline CDR1 and CDR2 sequences are SQVTM and ANQGSEA. CDR3 length: 13 amino acids. Trimming removed 6 bases from V and 7 bases from J, with 19 bases in between. The DNA of the CDR3 is TGCAGCGTGCGAGAAGGTAACCCGGGAGAGCAGTACTTC. The encoded protein is CSVREGNPGEQYF.